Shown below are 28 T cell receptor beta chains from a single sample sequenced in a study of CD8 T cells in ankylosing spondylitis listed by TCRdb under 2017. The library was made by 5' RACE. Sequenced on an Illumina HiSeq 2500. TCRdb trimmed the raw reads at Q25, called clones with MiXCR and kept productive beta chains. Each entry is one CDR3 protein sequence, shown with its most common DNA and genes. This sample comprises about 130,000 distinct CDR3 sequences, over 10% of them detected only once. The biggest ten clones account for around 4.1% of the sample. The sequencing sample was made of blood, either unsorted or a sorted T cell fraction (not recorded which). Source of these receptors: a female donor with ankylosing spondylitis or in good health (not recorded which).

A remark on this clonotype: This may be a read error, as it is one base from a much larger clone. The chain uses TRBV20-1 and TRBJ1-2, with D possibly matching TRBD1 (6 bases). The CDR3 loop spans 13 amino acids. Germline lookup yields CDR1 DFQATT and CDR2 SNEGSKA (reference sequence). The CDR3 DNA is TGCAGTGCTTCCTTCCCTGGGGGCTATGGCTACCCCTTC. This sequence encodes CSASFPGGYGYPF.

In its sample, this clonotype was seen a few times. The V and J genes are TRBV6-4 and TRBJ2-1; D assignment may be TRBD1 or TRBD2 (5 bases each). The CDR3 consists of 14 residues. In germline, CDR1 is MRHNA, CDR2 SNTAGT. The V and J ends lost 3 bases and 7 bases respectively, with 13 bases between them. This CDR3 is CASSELARGNEQFF. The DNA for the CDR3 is TGTGCCAGCAGTGAATTGGCGAGGGGTAATGAGCAGTTCTTC.

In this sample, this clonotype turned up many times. The CDR3 protein is CASSLVWGGSEAFF. CDR3 DNA sequence: TGTGCCAGCAGCTTAGTTTGGGGGGGGAGTGAAGCTTTCTTT. The J gene is TRBJ1-1, the V gene TRBV7-2; possibly TRBD1 for D (5 bases). This CDR3 region has 14 residues. Trimming cost V 1 base and J 7 bases, with 13 bases left between them. Germline-derived CDR1 and CDR2 are SGHTA and FQGNSA.

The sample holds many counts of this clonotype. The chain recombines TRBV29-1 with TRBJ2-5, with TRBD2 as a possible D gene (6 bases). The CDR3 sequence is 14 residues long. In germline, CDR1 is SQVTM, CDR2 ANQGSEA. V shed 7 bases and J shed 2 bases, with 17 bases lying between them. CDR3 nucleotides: TGCAGCGGCAGAATTACGGGGGAACAAGAGACCCAGTACTTC. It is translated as CSGRITGEQETQYF.

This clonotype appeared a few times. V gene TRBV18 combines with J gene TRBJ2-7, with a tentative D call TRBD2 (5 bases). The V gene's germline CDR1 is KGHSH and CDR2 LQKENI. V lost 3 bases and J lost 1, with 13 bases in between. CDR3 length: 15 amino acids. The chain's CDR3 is CASSPYRGNSYEQYF. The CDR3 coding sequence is TGTGCCAGCTCACCCTACCGGGGAAATTCCTACGAGCAGTACTTC.

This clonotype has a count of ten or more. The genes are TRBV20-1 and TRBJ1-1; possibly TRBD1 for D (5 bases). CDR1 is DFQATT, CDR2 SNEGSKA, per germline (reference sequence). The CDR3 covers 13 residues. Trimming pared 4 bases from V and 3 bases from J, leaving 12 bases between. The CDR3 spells CSANPGTYTEAFF. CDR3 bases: TGCAGTGCTAACCCCGGGACTTACACTGAAGCTTTCTTT.

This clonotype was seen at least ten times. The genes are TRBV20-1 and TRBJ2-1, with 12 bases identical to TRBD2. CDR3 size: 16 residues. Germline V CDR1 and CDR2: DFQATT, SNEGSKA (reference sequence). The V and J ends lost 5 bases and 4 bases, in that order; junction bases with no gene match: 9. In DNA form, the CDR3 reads TGCAGTGCTCGGACTAGCGGGACGCCCAATTACAATGAGCAGTTCTTC. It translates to CSARTSGTPNYNEQFF.

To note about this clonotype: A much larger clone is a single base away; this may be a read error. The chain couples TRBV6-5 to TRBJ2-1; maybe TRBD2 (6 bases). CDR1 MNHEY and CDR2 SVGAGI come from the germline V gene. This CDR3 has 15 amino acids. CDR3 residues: CATSTLAWTYNGQFF. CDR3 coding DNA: TGTGCCACCTCAACTCTAGCGTGGACCTACAATGGGCAGTTCTTC.

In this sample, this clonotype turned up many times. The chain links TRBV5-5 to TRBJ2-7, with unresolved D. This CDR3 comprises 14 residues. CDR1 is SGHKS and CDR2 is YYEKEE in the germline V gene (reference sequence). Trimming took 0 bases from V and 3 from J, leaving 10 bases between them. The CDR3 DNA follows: TGTGCCAGCAGCTTGGTAGGCAGCTACTACGAGCAGTACTTC. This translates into CASSLVGSYYEQYF.

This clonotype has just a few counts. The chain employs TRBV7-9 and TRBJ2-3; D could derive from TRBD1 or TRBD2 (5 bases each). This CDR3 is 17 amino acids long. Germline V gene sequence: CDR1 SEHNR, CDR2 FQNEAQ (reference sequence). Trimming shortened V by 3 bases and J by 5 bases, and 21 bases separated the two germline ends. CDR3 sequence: CASSFGAIGTSRDTQYF. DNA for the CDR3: TGTGCCAGCAGCTTTGGGGCTATCGGGACGAGTAGAGATACGCAGTATTTT. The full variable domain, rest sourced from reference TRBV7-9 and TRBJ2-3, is DTGVSQNPRHKITKRGQNVTFRCDPISEHNRLYWYRQTLGQGPEFLTYFQNEAQLEKSRLLSDRFSAERPKGSFSTLEIQRTEQGDSAMYLCASSFGAIGTSRDTQYFGPGTRLTVL.

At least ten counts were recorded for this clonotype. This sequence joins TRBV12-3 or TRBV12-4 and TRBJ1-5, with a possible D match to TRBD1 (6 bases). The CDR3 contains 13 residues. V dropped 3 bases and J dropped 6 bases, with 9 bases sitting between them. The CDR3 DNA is TGTGCCAGCAGTTTCGCAGGGGTTCAGCCCCAGCATTTT. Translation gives CASSFAGVQPQHF.

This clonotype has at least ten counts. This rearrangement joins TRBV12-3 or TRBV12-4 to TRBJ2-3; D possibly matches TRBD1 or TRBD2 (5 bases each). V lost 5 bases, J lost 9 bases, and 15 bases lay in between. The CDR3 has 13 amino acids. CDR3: CASSLSGTPTQYF. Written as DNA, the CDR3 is TGTGCCAGCAGTCTCTCCGGGACCCCGACGCAGTATTTT.

CDR3 region: CASSHPGSYEQYF. CDR3 coding DNA: TGTGCCAGCAGCCACCCGGGGAGCTACGAGCAGTACTTC. V usage is TRBV11-2 and J usage is TRBJ2-7; a weak D match, TRBD2 (5 bases). This CDR3 contains 13 residues. The germline V gene encodes CDR1 SGHAT and CDR2 FQNNGV. Trimming took 5 bases from V and 3 from J, leaving 11 bases between them.

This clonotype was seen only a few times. The CDR3 DNA is TGCGCCAGCCGACTTCCGGGACAAGGGGGCACTGAAGCTTTCTTT. Translating it yields CASRLPGQGGTEAFF. V usage is TRBV5-1 and J usage is TRBJ1-1; perhaps TRBD1 as D (6 bases). Germline assignment: CDR1 SGHRS and CDR2 YFSETQ. The CDR3 runs to 15 residues. Trimming left V 7 bases short and J 4 bases short, with 20 bases between.

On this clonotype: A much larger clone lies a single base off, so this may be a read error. The CDR3 region is CASSGWAENTEAFF. CDR3 bases: TGTGCCAGCAGTGGATGGGCCGAGAACACTGAAGCTTTCTTT. The chain uses TRBV25-1 and TRBJ1-1, with D hard to call. The V gene lost 4 bases and the J gene lost 1 base, with 10 bases spanning the gap. The CDR3 length is 14 residues. Germline CDR1 and CDR2: MGHDK and SYGVNS.

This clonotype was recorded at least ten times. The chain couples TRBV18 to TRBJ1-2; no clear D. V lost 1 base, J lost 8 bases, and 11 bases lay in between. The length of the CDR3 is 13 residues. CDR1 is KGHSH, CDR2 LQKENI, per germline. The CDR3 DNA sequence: TGTGCCAGCTCACCACTGGAGGAAAAGGGCTACACCTTC. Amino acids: CASSPLEEKGYTF.

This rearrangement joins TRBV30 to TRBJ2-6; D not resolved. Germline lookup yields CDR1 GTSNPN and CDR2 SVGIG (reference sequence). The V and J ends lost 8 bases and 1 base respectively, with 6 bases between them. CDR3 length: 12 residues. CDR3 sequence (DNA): TGTGCCCTCCCTTCTGGGGCCAACGTCCTGACTTTC. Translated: CALPSGANVLTF.

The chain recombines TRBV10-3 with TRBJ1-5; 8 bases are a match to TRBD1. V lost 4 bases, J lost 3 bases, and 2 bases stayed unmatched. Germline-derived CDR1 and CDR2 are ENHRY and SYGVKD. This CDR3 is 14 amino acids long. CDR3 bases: TGTGCCATCAGTGGGACAGGGAACAATCAGCCCCAGCATTTT. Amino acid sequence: CAISGTGNNQPQHF.

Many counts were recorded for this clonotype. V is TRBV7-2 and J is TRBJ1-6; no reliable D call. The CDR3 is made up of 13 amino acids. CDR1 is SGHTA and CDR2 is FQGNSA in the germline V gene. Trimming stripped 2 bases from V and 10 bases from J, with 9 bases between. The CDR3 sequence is CASSLIWGSPLHF. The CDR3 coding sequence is TGTGCCAGCAGCTTAATTTGGGGATCACCCCTCCACTTT.

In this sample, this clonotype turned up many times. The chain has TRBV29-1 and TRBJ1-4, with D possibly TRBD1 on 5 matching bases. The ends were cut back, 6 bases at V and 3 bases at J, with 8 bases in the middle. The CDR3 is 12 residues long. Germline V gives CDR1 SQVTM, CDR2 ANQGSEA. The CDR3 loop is CSVGDSNEKLFF. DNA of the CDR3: TGCAGCGTAGGGGATTCTAATGAAAAACTGTTTTTT.

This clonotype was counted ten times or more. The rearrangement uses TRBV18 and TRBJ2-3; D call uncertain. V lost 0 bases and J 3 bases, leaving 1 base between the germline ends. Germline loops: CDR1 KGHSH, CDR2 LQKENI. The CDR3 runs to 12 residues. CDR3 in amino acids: CASSPPTDTQYF. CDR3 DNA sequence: TGTGCCAGCTCACCACCGACAGATACGCAGTATTTT.

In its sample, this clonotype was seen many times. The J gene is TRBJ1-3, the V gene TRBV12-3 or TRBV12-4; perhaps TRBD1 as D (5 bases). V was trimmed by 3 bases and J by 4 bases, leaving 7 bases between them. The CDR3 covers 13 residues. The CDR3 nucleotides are TGTGCCAGCAGTTTCGGGGGGGGAAACACCATATATTTT. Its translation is CASSFGGGNTIYF.

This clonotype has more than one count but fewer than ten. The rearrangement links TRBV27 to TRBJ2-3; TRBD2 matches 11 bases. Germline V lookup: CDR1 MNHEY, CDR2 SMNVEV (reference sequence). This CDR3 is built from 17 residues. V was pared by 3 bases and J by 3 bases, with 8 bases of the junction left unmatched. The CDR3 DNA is TGTGCCAGCAGTTTCAGGGTAGCGGGAGGGCTGACAGATACGCAGTATTTT. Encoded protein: CASSFRVAGGLTDTQYF.

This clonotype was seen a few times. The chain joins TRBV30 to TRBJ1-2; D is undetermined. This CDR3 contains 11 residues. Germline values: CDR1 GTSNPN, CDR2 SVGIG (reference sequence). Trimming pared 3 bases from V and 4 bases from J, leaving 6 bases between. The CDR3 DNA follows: TGTGCCTGGAGGCTAATCTATGGCTACACCTTC. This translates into CAWRLIYGYTF.

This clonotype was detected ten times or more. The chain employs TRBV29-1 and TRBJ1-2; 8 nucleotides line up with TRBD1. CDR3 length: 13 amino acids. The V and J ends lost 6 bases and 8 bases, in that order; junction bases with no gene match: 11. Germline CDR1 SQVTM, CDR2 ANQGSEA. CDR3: CSVETSGGWGYTF. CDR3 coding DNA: TGCAGCGTCGAAACATCAGGGGGCTGGGGCTACACCTTC.

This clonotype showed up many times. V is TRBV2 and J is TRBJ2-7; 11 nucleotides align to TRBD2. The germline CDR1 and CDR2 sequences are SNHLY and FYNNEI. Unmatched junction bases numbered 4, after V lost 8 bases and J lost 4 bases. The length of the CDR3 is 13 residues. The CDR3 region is CASQTSGIYEQYF. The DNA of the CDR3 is TGTGCCAGCCAGACTAGCGGGATTTACGAGCAGTACTTC. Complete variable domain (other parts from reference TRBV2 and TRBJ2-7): EPEVTQTPSHQVTQMGQEVILRCVPISNHLYFYWYRQILGQKVEFLVSFYNNEISEKSEIFDDQFSVERPDGSNFTLKIRSTKLEDSAMYFCASQTSGIYEQYFGPGTRLTVT.

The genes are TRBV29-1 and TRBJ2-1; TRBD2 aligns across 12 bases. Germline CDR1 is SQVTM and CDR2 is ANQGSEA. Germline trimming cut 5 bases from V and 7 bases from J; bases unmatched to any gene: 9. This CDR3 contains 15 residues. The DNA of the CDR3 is TGCAGCGTTCCGACTAGCGGGAGTTCGGGTAATGAGCAGTTCTTC. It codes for CSVPTSGSSGNEQFF.

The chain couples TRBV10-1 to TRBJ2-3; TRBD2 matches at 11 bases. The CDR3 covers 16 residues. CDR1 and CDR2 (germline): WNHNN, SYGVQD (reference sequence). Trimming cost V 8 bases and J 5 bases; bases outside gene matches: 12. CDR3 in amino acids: CASGPTSGALRDTQYF. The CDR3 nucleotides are TGCGCCAGCGGCCCGACTAGCGGGGCCCTCAGAGATACGCAGTATTTT.